This T cell receptor beta chain originates from a study of T cell responses to AZD1222 COVID-19 vaccine. Profiling relied on immunoSEQ multiplex PCR, and the TCRdb table lists in-frame clones only, not all of them. Of about 140,000 clones in the sample, 70% to 90% were seen once. A word on this clone: Its antigen remains unidentified.

Broader study findings: Repertoires were obtained only post-peak T cell response. Distributed over spike, vaccine-associated CD4 TCRs predominated at 160-218 and 743-854.

The CDR3 is 14 amino acids. Germline CDR1 and CDR2: SGHRS and YFSETQ. V was shortened by 4 bases and J by 5 bases, with 14 bases between the two germline ends. V is TRBV5-1 and J is TRBJ2-3; the D gene is possibly TRBD2 (5 bases). This specimen was peripheral blood, taken on day 0 of AZD1222 vaccination. The source of this sequence is an adult in good health. CDR3 sequence (DNA): TGCGCCAGCAGCCCGAGCTTGGGGAGAGATACGCAGTATTTT. Translating it yields CASSPSLGRDTQYF.